Listed below are T cell receptor beta chains from one sample, sequenced in a study of blood T cell repertoires in COVID-19. Assay: immunoSEQ multiplex PCR; the TCRdb copy retains only in-frame clones and omits some. The table lists some 160,000 clones, around 89% of them singletons. Sequencing used peripheral blood. The receptor source for this set is a man aged 55 to 70 with acute or convalescent COVID-19. CDR3s include the opening cysteine and the closing phenylalanine or tryptophan. The order of the fields is CDR3 DNA, CDR3 protein, CDR3 length, clone size, J gene, D gene, V gene. A D gene is named only where the DNA matches it firmly. The listing skips clone size in some rows; elsewhere it reads once, few, many or a size class.

CDR3nt: TGTGCCAGCAGCTTAAAAACGCGCGCCCAGGGAACCCAGTACTTC
CDR3aa: CASSLKTRAQGTQYF
len: 15
abundance: -
j_gene: TRBJ2-5
d_gene: -
v_gene: TRBV7-6

CDR3nt: TGTGCCAGCTCACCCGACAGGGCGAACACTGAAGCTTTCTTT
CDR3aa: CASSPDRANTEAFF
len: 14
abundance: -
j_gene: TRBJ1-1
d_gene: TRBD1
v_gene: TRBV18

CDR3nt: TGTGCCAGCAGCTCCCGACAGGGCCAGGGTGAAAAACTGTTTTTT
CDR3aa: CASSSRQGQGEKLFF
len: 15
abundance: -
j_gene: TRBJ1-4
d_gene: TRBD1
v_gene: TRBV7-9

CDR3nt: TGTGCCAGCAGAGGAATACAGGGGACTTCACCCCTCCACTTT
CDR3aa: CASRGIQGTSPLHF
len: 14
abundance: -
j_gene: TRBJ1-6
d_gene: TRBD1
v_gene: TRBV11-2

CDR3nt: TGTGCCAGCAGCGTTTTGGGGAGACCGCCTACTGAATCGGTTTATGGCTACACCTTC
CDR3aa: CASSVLGRPPTESVYGYTF
len: 19
abundance: -
j_gene: TRBJ1-2
d_gene: -
v_gene: TRBV7-9

CDR3nt: TGTGCTAGTGGTTTGCCCGACAGGGGTGAAAAACTGTTTTTT
CDR3aa: CASGLPDRGEKLFF
len: 14
abundance: once
j_gene: TRBJ1-4
d_gene: TRBD1
v_gene: TRBV12-5

CDR3nt: TGCGCCAGCAGCTTGGCGGGGTCGACTGAAGCTTTCTTT
CDR3aa: CASSLAGSTEAFF
len: 13
abundance: -
j_gene: TRBJ1-1
d_gene: -
v_gene: TRBV5-1

CDR3nt: TGTGCCAGCAGTTATGGGGGTAGCGGGCGCTCCTACGAGCAGTACTTC
CDR3aa: CASSYGGSGRSYEQYF
len: 16
abundance: -
j_gene: TRBJ2-7
d_gene: TRBD2
v_gene: TRBV6-2/TRBV6-3

CDR3nt: TGTGCCAGCAGCTTCGCGGGACAGCAAAAACTGTTTTTT
CDR3aa: CASSFAGQQKLFF
len: 13
abundance: once
j_gene: TRBJ1-4
d_gene: TRBD1
v_gene: TRBV5-8

CDR3nt: TGTGCCAGTAGTATAGTCTCCCCGTGGCAGGGGGCCGGCTACACCTTC
CDR3aa: CASSIVSPWQGAGYTF
len: 16
abundance: -
j_gene: TRBJ1-2
d_gene: TRBD1
v_gene: TRBV19

CDR3nt: TGCGCCAGCAGCCTAGACCTCCACCTGAATTCACCCCTCCACTTT
CDR3aa: CASSLDLHLNSPLHF
len: 15
abundance: -
j_gene: TRBJ1-6
d_gene: -
v_gene: TRBV5-1

CDR3nt: TGTGCCAGCAGCCAACCGGACAGCTATGGCTACACCTTC
CDR3aa: CASSQPDSYGYTF
len: 13
abundance: -
j_gene: TRBJ1-2
d_gene: -
v_gene: TRBV5-4

CDR3nt: TGTGCCAGCAGTTTTAAAGTGCAGGGAATCAGGGGCAATGAGCAGTTCTTC
CDR3aa: CASSFKVQGIRGNEQFF
len: 17
abundance: -
j_gene: TRBJ2-1
d_gene: -
v_gene: TRBV27

CDR3nt: TGTGCCAGCAGCCTACAGGGGGCAAGGAATTCACCCCTCCACTTT
CDR3aa: CASSLQGARNSPLHF
len: 15
abundance: once
j_gene: TRBJ1-6
d_gene: TRBD1
v_gene: TRBV3-1/TRBV3-2

CDR3nt: TGTGCCAGCAGTCAACACAGGGTCCTATCCGAGCAGTACTTC
CDR3aa: CASSQHRVLSEQYF
len: 14
abundance: -
j_gene: TRBJ2-7
d_gene: -
v_gene: TRBV6-5

CDR3nt: TGCGCCAGCAGCTGGACTCCAGACACAGATACGCAGTATTTT
CDR3aa: CASSWTPDTDTQYF
len: 14
abundance: -
j_gene: TRBJ2-3
d_gene: -
v_gene: TRBV5-1

CDR3nt: TGTGCCACCAGCATCCGACAGTCCAGCGGGGGTGTAGATACGCAGTATTTT
CDR3aa: CATSIRQSSGGVDTQYF
len: 17
abundance: -
j_gene: TRBJ2-3
d_gene: TRBD2
v_gene: TRBV15

CDR3nt: TGTGCCAGCAGCTTTACTAGCGGCGCGGAGGCAGATACGCAGTATTTT
CDR3aa: CASSFTSGAEADTQYF
len: 16
abundance: -
j_gene: TRBJ2-3
d_gene: TRBD2
v_gene: TRBV7-2

CDR3nt: TGTGCCAGCAGCTTATCAGGGGGACTGCAGCCCCAGCATTTT
CDR3aa: CASSLSGGLQPQHF
len: 14
abundance: once
j_gene: TRBJ1-5
d_gene: TRBD1
v_gene: TRBV11-2

CDR3nt: TGCGCCAGCAGCTTGCCTAGCAATGAGCAGTTCTTC
CDR3aa: CASSLPSNEQFF
len: 12
abundance: many
j_gene: TRBJ2-1
d_gene: -
v_gene: TRBV5-1

CDR3nt: TGTGCCACCAGTGATAGCGGGGGGGCCTATAATGAGCAGTTCTTC
CDR3aa: CATSDSGGAYNEQFF
len: 15
abundance: -
j_gene: TRBJ2-1
d_gene: TRBD2
v_gene: TRBV24-1

CDR3nt: TGTGCCAGCAGCTTAGCAGGGGTTGGGATGAACACTGAAGCTTTCTTT
CDR3aa: CASSLAGVGMNTEAFF
len: 16
abundance: -
j_gene: TRBJ1-1
d_gene: -
v_gene: TRBV7-9

CDR3nt: TGTGCCAGCTCACCACCTAGAGGGGGACCCAACAATGAGCAGTTCTTC
CDR3aa: CASSPPRGGPNNEQFF
len: 16
abundance: few
j_gene: TRBJ2-1
d_gene: -
v_gene: TRBV18

CDR3nt: TGTGCCAGCAGCTTCCGGGGGATGAACACTGAAGCTTTCTTT
CDR3aa: CASSFRGMNTEAFF
len: 14
abundance: -
j_gene: TRBJ1-1
d_gene: -
v_gene: TRBV7-8

CDR3nt: TGTGCCAGCAGCCCACGCTACCTAGACTACAATGAGCAGTTCTTC
CDR3aa: CASSPRYLDYNEQFF
len: 15
abundance: -
j_gene: TRBJ2-1
d_gene: -
v_gene: TRBV7-2

CDR3nt: TGTGCCAGCAGTGAAATCCCCGGGACTAGCGGGGGGGCCCTCGACGAGCAGTACTTC
CDR3aa: CASSEIPGTSGGALDEQYF
len: 19
abundance: -
j_gene: TRBJ2-7
d_gene: TRBD2
v_gene: TRBV2

CDR3nt: TGTGCCAGCAGCTTAAGGGGCCACACCGGGGAGCTGTTTTTT
CDR3aa: CASSLRGHTGELFF
len: 14
abundance: -
j_gene: TRBJ2-2
d_gene: -
v_gene: TRBV13

CDR3nt: TGCGCCAGCAGCCAAGATTGGGACAGCTATAGCAATCAGCCCCAGCATTTT
CDR3aa: CASSQDWDSYSNQPQHF
len: 17
abundance: -
j_gene: TRBJ1-5
d_gene: TRBD1
v_gene: TRBV4-1

CDR3nt: TGTGCCAGCAGTTATTTCTTTCCTAGCACAGATACGCAGTATTTT
CDR3aa: CASSYFFPSTDTQYF
len: 15
abundance: once
j_gene: TRBJ2-3
d_gene: -
v_gene: TRBV6-5

CDR3nt: TGTGCCAGCTCACCGCGGGCAGCGGGGGGCACAGATACGCAGTATTTT
CDR3aa: CASSPRAAGGTDTQYF
len: 16
abundance: -
j_gene: TRBJ2-3
d_gene: TRBD2
v_gene: TRBV18

CDR3nt: TGTGCCAGCAGCTTACAGGGTCTCGATGGCTACACCTTC
CDR3aa: CASSLQGLDGYTF
len: 13
abundance: few
j_gene: TRBJ1-2
d_gene: -
v_gene: TRBV7-9

CDR3nt: TGTGCCAGTAGACTTACCGGGACAGGGGGTGGCAATGAGCAGTTCTTC
CDR3aa: CASRLTGTGGGNEQFF
len: 16
abundance: -
j_gene: TRBJ2-1
d_gene: TRBD1
v_gene: TRBV19

CDR3nt: TGTGCCAGCAGTAACAGGGGTCAAGAGACCCAGTACTTC
CDR3aa: CASSNRGQETQYF
len: 13
abundance: -
j_gene: TRBJ2-5
d_gene: TRBD1
v_gene: TRBV12-3/TRBV12-4

CDR3nt: TGTGCCTGGAGTGTACGGGGGGTTTTAGGAAAACTGTTTTTT
CDR3aa: CAWSVRGVLGKLFF
len: 14
abundance: -
j_gene: TRBJ1-4
d_gene: -
v_gene: TRBV30

CDR3nt: TGTGCCAGCTCACCGAATCCCACAGGGGGGGGCCAAGAGACCCAGTACTTC
CDR3aa: CASSPNPTGGGQETQYF
len: 17
abundance: -
j_gene: TRBJ2-5
d_gene: -
v_gene: TRBV18

CDR3nt: TGTGCCAGCAGTTACTTGGGGGGCTCCTACGAGCAGTACTTC
CDR3aa: CASSYLGGSYEQYF
len: 14
abundance: many
j_gene: TRBJ2-7
d_gene: -
v_gene: TRBV7-2

CDR3nt: TGCAGCGTCGAAGAACAAAGCACAGATACGCAGTATTTT
CDR3aa: CSVEEQSTDTQYF
len: 13
abundance: -
j_gene: TRBJ2-3
d_gene: -
v_gene: TRBV29-1

CDR3nt: TGTGCCAGCAGTGCCGGGACAGGGTCTAATGAGCAGTTCTTC
CDR3aa: CASSAGTGSNEQFF
len: 14
abundance: -
j_gene: TRBJ2-1
d_gene: TRBD1
v_gene: TRBV27

CDR3nt: TGTGCCAGTAGTATCGGAGGGGTAATGGCCGGGGAGCTGTTTTTT
CDR3aa: CASSIGGVMAGELFF
len: 15
abundance: -
j_gene: TRBJ2-2
d_gene: -
v_gene: TRBV19

CDR3nt: TGTGCCAGCAGCCAGATAGGCGGAGAGACCCAGTACTTC
CDR3aa: CASSQIGGETQYF
len: 13
abundance: -
j_gene: TRBJ2-5
d_gene: -
v_gene: TRBV3-1/TRBV3-2

CDR3nt: TGTGCCAGCAGTTACAGAGCGGATCAGCCCCAGCATTTT
CDR3aa: CASSYRADQPQHF
len: 13
abundance: -
j_gene: TRBJ1-5
d_gene: -
v_gene: TRBV6-5

CDR3nt: TGTGCCAGCAGCGTTGGACAGGGGGCTGGCTATGGCTACACCTTC
CDR3aa: CASSVGQGAGYGYTF
len: 15
abundance: -
j_gene: TRBJ1-2
d_gene: TRBD1
v_gene: TRBV7-2

CDR3nt: TGTGCCAGCAGCTTAGGACACAACAATCAGCCCCAGCATTTT
CDR3aa: CASSLGHNNQPQHF
len: 14
abundance: -
j_gene: TRBJ1-5
d_gene: -
v_gene: TRBV11-2

CDR3nt: TGCGCCAGCAGCCGGGAGGGCTTCCCCCGGGATACGCAGTATTTT
CDR3aa: CASSREGFPRDTQYF
len: 15
abundance: -
j_gene: TRBJ2-3
d_gene: TRBD2
v_gene: TRBV5-1

CDR3nt: TGTGCCAGCAGTTACTCAAGGGGAACTAATGAAAAACTGTTTTTT
CDR3aa: CASSYSRGTNEKLFF
len: 15
abundance: -
j_gene: TRBJ1-4
d_gene: -
v_gene: TRBV6-5

CDR3nt: TGTGCCTCAACGACAGGGGGCTATGAAGCTTTCTTT
CDR3aa: CASTTGGYEAFF
len: 12
abundance: -
j_gene: TRBJ1-1
d_gene: TRBD1
v_gene: TRBV19

CDR3nt: TGCGCCAGCAGTGACAGGTCAAGGTGGCCCCAGCATTTT
CDR3aa: CASSDRSRWPQHF
len: 13
abundance: -
j_gene: TRBJ1-5
d_gene: -
v_gene: TRBV10-2

CDR3nt: TGTGCCATATCGGACATTACGAACACCGGGGAGCTGTTTTTT
CDR3aa: CAISDITNTGELFF
len: 14
abundance: -
j_gene: TRBJ2-2
d_gene: -
v_gene: TRBV19

CDR3nt: TGTGCCAGCAAACCCGCAGGGGATAATCAGCCCCAGCATTTT
CDR3aa: CASKPAGDNQPQHF
len: 14
abundance: once
j_gene: TRBJ1-5
d_gene: -
v_gene: TRBV6-5

CDR3nt: TGTGCCAGCAGCCAACGCTACGAGCAGTACTTC
CDR3aa: CASSQRYEQYF
len: 11
abundance: -
j_gene: TRBJ2-7
d_gene: -
v_gene: TRBV3-1/TRBV3-2

CDR3nt: TGTGCCACTATCGGCCAACTAAACACCGGGGAGCTGTTTTTT
CDR3aa: CATIGQLNTGELFF
len: 14
abundance: -
j_gene: TRBJ2-2
d_gene: -
v_gene: TRBV18

CDR3nt: TGTGCCAGCAGTTACGAGACTCTCTACGAGCAGTACTTC
CDR3aa: CASSYETLYEQYF
len: 13
abundance: -
j_gene: TRBJ2-7
d_gene: -
v_gene: TRBV6-5

CDR3nt: TGTGCCAGCAGCGCGGGAGTTGTTACTGAAGCTTTCTTT
CDR3aa: CASSAGVVTEAFF
len: 13
abundance: -
j_gene: TRBJ1-1
d_gene: -
v_gene: TRBV9

CDR3nt: TGTGCCAGCAGTTTATGGGGCAGGGGGACCTACGAGCAGTACTTC
CDR3aa: CASSLWGRGTYEQYF
len: 15
abundance: -
j_gene: TRBJ2-7
d_gene: TRBD1
v_gene: TRBV27

CDR3nt: TGTGCCAGCAGCCAGATTTCAGGGTACCACGAGCAGTACTTC
CDR3aa: CASSQISGYHEQYF
len: 14
abundance: -
j_gene: TRBJ2-7
d_gene: -
v_gene: TRBV6-5

CDR3nt: TGTGCCAGCAGCTCACGACAGGGTGGAGGAGCTAATGAAAAACTGTTTTTT
CDR3aa: CASSSRQGGGANEKLFF
len: 17
abundance: -
j_gene: TRBJ1-4
d_gene: TRBD1
v_gene: TRBV5-4

CDR3nt: TGTGCCTGGAGTGTCGACAGTAACACTGAAGCTTTCTTT
CDR3aa: CAWSVDSNTEAFF
len: 13
abundance: -
j_gene: TRBJ1-1
d_gene: -
v_gene: TRBV30

CDR3nt: TGTGCCAGCAGCCGCGGACTAGCGGGGGGGGGCAAGGCAGATACGCAGTATTTT
CDR3aa: CASSRGLAGGGKADTQYF
len: 18
abundance: -
j_gene: TRBJ2-3
d_gene: TRBD2
v_gene: TRBV3-1/TRBV3-2

CDR3nt: TGCGCCAGCAGCTACCGGGACAGGGGGCATTCCTCCTATAATTCACCCCTCCACTTT
CDR3aa: CASSYRDRGHSSYNSPLHF
len: 19
abundance: -
j_gene: TRBJ1-6
d_gene: TRBD1
v_gene: TRBV5-1

CDR3nt: TGTGCCAGCAGCCAAGAAGAGGCCTGGAATCAGCCCCAGCATTTT
CDR3aa: CASSQEEAWNQPQHF
len: 15
abundance: -
j_gene: TRBJ1-5
d_gene: -
v_gene: TRBV3-1/TRBV3-2